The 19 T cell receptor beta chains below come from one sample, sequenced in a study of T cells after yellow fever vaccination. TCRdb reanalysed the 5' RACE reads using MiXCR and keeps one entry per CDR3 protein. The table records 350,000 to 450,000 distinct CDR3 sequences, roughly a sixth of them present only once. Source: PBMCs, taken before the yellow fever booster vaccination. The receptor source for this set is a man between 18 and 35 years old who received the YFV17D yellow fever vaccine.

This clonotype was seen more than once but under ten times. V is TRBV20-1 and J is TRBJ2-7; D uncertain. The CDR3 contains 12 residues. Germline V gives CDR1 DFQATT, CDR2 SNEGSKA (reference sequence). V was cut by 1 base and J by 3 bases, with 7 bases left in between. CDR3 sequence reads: CSARGMDYEQYV. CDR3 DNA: TGCAGTGCTAGAGGGATGGACTACGAGCAGTACGTC.

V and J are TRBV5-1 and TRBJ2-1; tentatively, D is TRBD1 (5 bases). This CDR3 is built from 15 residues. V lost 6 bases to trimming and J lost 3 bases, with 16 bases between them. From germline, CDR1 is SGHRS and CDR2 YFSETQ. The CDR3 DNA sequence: TGCGCCAGCAAGTGGGCTGGGGCAGGCTACAATGAGCAGTTCTTC. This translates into CASKWAGAGYNEQFF.

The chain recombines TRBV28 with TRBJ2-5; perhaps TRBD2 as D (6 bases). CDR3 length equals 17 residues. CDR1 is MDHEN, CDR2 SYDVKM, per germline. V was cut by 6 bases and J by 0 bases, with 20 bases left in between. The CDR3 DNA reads TGTGCCAGCAGCCGGGGGTACGGAGCAACCTACCAAGAGACCCAGTACTTC. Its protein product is CASSRGYGATYQETQYF.

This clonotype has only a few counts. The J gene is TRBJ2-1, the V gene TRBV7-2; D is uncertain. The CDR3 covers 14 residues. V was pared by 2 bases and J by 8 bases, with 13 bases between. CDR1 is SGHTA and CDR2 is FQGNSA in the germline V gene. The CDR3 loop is CASSLRRTVHEQFF. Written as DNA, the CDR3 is TGTGCCAGCAGCTTAAGGAGAACAGTCCATGAGCAGTTCTTC. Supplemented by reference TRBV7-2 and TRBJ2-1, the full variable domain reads GAGVSQSPSNKVTEKGKDVELRCDPISGHTALYWYRQSLGQGLEFLIYFQGNSAPDKSGLPSDRFSAERTGGSVSTLTIQRTQQEDSAVYLCASSLRRTVHEQFFGPGTRLTVL.

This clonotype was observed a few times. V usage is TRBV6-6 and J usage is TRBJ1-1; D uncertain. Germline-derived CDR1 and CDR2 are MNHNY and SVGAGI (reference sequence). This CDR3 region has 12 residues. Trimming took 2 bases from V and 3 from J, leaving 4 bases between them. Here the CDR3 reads CASSYTDTEAFF. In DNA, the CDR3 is TGTGCCAGCAGTTACACTGACACTGAAGCTTTCTTT.

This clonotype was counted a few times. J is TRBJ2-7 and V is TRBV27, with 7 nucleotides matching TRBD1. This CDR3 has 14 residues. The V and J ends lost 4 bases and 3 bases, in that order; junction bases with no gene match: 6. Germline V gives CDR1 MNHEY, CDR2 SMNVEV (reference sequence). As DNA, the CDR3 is TGTGCCAGCAGTTCCAGTAGGGACAGCTACGAGCAGTACTTC. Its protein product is CASSSSRDSYEQYF.

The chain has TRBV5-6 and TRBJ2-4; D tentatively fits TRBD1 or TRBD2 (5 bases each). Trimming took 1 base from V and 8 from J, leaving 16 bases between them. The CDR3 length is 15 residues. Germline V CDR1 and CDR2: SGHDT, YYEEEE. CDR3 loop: CASSLPTRDRDIQYF. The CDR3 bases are TGTGCCAGCAGCTTGCCGACCCGGGACCGCGACATTCAGTACTTC. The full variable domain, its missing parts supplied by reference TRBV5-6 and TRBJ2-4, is DAGVTQSPTHLIKTRGQQVTLRCSPKSGHDTVSWYQQALGQGPQFIFQYYEEEERQRGNFPDRFSGHQFPNYSSELNVNALLLGDSALYLCASSLPTRDRDIQYFGAGTRLSVL.

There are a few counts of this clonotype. The CDR3 DNA is TGTGCCAGCAGCCCGGACTTACTTCCCTACAATGAGCAGTTCTTC. It is translated as CASSPDLLPYNEQFF. The chain couples TRBV7-2 to TRBJ2-1, with D possibly being TRBD2 (5 bases). The CDR3 extends over 15 amino acids. V was clipped by 5 bases and J by 2 bases, with 13 bases between them. Germline lookup yields CDR1 SGHTA and CDR2 FQGNSA.

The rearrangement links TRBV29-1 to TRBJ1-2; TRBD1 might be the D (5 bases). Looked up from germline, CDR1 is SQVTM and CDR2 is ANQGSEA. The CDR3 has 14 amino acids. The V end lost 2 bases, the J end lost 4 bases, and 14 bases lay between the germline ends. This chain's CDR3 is CSVERVREVYGYTF. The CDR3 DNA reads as TGCAGCGTTGAAAGGGTCAGGGAAGTCTATGGCTACACCTTC.

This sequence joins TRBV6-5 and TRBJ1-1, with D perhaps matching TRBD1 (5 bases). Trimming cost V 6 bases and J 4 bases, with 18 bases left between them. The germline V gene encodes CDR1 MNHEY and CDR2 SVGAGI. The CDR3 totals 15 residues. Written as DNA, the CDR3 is TGTGCCAGCAGACTCGGAGGGACGGGTAGCACTGAAGCTTTCTTT. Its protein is CASRLGGTGSTEAFF.

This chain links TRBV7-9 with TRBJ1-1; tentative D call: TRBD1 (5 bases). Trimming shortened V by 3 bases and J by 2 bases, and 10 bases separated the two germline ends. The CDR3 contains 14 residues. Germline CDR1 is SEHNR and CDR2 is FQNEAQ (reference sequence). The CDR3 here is CASSLVGANTEAFF. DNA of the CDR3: TGTGCCAGCAGCTTGGTAGGGGCAAACACTGAAGCTTTCTTT.

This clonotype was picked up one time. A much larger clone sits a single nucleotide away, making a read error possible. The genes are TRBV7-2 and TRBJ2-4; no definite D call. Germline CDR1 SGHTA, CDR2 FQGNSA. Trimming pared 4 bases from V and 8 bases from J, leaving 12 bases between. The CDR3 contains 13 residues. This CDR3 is CASSSLRSDIQYF. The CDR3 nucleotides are TGTGCCAGCAGCTCCCTACGAAGTGACATTCAGTACTTC.

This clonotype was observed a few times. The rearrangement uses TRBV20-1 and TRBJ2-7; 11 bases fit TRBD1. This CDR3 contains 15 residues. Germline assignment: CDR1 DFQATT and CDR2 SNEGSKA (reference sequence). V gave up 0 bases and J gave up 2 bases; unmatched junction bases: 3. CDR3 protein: CSARDGQGATYEQYF. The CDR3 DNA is TGCAGTGCTAGAGATGGACAGGGGGCGACCTACGAGCAGTACTTC.

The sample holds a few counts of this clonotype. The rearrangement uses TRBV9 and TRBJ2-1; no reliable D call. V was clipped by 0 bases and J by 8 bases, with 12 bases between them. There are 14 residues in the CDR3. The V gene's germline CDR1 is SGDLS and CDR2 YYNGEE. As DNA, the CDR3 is TGTGCCAGCAGCGTAGACCAGCGATCGGATGAGCAGTTCTTC. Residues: CASSVDQRSDEQFF. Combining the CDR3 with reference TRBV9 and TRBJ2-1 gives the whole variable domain DSGVTQTPKHLITATGQRVTLRCSPRSGDLSVYWYQQSLDQGLQFLIQYYNGEERAKGNILERFSAQQFPDLHSELNLSSLELGDSALYFCASSVDQRSDEQFFGPGTRLTVL.

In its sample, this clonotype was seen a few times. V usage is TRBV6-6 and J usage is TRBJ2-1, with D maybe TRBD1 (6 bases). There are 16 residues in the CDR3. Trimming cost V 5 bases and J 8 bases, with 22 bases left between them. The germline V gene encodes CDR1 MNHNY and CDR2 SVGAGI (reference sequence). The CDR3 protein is CASSQSRGSLPDEQFF. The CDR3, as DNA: TGTGCCAGCAGTCAATCCAGGGGCTCCTTACCGGATGAGCAGTTCTTC.

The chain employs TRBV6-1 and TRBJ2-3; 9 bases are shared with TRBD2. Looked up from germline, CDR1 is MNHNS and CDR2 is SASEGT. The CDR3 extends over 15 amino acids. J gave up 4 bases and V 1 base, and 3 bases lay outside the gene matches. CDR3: CASSEEGGGADTQYF. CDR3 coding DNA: TGTGCCAGCAGTGAAGAGGGCGGGGGGGCAGATACGCAGTATTTT.

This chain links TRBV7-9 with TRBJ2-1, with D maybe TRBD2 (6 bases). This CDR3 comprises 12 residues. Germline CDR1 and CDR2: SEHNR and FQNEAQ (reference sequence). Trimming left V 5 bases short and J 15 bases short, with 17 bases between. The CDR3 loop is CASSPGGQGWFF. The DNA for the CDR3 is TGTGCCAGCAGCCCCGGAGGGCAGGGTTGGTTCTTC.

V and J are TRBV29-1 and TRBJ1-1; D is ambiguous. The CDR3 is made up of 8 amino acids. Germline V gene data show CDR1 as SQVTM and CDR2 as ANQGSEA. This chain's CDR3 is CLGDEAFF. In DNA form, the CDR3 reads TGCTTAGGAGATGAAGCTTTCTTT.

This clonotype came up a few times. The CDR3 loop is CASSLEYSPYEQYF. The DNA of the CDR3 is TGTGCCAGCAGCTTGGAGTACTCTCCCTACGAGCAGTACTTC. The rearrangement joins TRBV5-5 to TRBJ2-7; no reliable D call. Deletions cut 0 bases from V and 2 bases from J, with 9 bases between. The CDR3 consists of 14 residues. Germline lookup yields CDR1 SGHKS and CDR2 YYEKEE (reference sequence).